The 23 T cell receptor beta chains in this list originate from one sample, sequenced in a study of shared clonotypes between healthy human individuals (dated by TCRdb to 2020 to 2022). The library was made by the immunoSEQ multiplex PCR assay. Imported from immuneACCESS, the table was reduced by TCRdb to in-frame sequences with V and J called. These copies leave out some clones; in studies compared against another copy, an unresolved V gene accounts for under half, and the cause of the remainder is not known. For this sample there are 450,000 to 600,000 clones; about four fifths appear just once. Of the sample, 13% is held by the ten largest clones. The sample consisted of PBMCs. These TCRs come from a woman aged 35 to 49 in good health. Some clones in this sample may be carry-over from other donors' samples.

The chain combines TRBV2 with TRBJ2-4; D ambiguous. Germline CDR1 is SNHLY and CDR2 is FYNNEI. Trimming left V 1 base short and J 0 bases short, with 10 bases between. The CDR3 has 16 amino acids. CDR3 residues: CASSEGVRVAKNIQYF. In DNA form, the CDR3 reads TGTGCCAGCAGTGAAGGAGTTAGGGTAGCCAAAAACATTCAGTACTTC.

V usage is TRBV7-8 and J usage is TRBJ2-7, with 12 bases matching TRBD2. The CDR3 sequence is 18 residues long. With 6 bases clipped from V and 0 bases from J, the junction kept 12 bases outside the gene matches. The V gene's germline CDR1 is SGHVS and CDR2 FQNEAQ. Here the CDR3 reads CASSSGTSGYVFSYEQYF. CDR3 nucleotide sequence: TGTGCCAGCAGTAGTGGGACTAGCGGGTACGTCTTCTCCTACGAGCAGTACTTC.

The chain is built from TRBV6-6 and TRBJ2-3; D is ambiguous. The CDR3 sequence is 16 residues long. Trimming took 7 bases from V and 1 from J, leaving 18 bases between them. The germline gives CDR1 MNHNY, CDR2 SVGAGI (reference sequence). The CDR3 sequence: CASKHEIRSRTDTQYF. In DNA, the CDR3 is TGTGCCAGCAAGCACGAAATCAGGAGCCGCACAGATACGCAGTATTTT.

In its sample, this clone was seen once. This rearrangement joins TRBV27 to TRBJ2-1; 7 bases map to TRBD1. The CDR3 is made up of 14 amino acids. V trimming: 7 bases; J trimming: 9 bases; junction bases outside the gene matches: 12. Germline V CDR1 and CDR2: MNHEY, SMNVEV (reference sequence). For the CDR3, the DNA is TGTGCCAGCATTCGGACAGGTCACTCACTTGAGCAGTTCTTC. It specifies CASIRTGHSLEQFF.

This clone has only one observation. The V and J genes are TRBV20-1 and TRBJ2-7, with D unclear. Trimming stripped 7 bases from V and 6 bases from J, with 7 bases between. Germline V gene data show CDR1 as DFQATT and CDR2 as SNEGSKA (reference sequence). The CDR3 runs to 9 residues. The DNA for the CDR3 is TGCAGTGTCGCTGGCGAGCAGTACTTC. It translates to CSVAGEQYF.

The CDR3 sequence: CASSFGQVEKLFF. The CDR3 DNA reads TGTGCCAGCAGCTTCGGGCAGGTTGAAAAACTGTTTTTT. The J gene is TRBJ1-4, the V gene TRBV7-2, with no clear D. Germline CDR1 and CDR2: SGHTA and FQGNSA. V lost 3 bases and J 7 bases, leaving 9 bases between the germline ends. The CDR3 has 13 amino acids.

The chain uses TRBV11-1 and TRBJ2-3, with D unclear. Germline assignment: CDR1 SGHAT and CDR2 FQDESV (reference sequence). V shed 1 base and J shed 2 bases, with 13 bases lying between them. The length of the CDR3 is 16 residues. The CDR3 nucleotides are TGTGCCAGCAGCTTAGGTGGTCCCTCCTCCACAGATACGCAGTATTTT. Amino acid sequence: CASSLGGPSSTDTQYF.

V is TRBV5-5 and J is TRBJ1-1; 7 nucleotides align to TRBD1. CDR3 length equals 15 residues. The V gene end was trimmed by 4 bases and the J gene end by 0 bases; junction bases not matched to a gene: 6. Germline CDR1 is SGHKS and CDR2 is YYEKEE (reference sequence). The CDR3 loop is CASSPLTGMNTEAFF. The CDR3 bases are TGTGCCAGCAGCCCTTTGACAGGGATGAACACTGAAGCTTTCTTT.

DNA for the CDR3: TGTGCCAGCAGCCAAACCGGGCTCGGGAACACTGAAGCTTTCTTT. Protein sequence: CASSQTGLGNTEAFF. This chain uses TRBV4-2 with TRBJ1-1, with unresolved D. V was clipped by 2 bases and J by 1 base, with 11 bases between them. Germline CDR1 is LGHNA and CDR2 is YNFKEQ. CDR3 length equals 15 residues.

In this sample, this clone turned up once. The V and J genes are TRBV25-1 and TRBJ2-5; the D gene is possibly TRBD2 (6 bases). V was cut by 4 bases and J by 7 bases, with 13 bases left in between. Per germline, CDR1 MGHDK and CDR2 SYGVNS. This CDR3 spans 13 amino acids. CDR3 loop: CASSVWGGATQYF. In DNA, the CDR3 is TGTGCCAGCAGTGTTTGGGGCGGGGCGACCCAGTACTTC.

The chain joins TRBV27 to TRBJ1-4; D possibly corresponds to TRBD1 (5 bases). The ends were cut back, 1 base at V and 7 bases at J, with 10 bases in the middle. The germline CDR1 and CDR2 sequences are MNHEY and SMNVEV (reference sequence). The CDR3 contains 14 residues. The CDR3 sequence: CASSLWGVGEKLFF. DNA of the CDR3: TGTGCCAGCAGTTTATGGGGCGTAGGTGAAAAACTGTTTTTT.

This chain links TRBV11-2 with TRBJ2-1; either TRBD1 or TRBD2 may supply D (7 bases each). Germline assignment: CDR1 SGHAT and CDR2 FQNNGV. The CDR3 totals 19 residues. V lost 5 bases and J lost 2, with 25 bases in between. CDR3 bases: TGTGCCAGCAGCGGTCAGGGGGGGGCAGGGTCCCCTACCTACAATGAGCAGTTCTTC. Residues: CASSGQGGAGSPTYNEQFF.

The CDR3 protein is CASSPPIGGARGNEQFF. The CDR3 nucleotides read TGTGCCAGCTCACCACCTATTGGGGGGGCCCGAGGGAATGAGCAGTTCTTC. The V gene is TRBV18, the J gene TRBJ2-1; TRBD2 might be the D (7 bases). Trimming shortened V by 0 bases and J by 7 bases, and 19 bases separated the two germline ends. Germline V gene sequence: CDR1 KGHSH, CDR2 LQKENI. The CDR3 has 17 amino acids.

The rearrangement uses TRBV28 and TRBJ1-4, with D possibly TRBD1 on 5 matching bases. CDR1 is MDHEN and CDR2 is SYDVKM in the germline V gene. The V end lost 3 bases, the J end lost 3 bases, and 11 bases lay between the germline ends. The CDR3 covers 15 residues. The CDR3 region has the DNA TGTGCCAGCAGTTTGGTCGGGGCACCTAATGAAAAACTGTTTTTT. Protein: CASSLVGAPNEKLFF.

In DNA, the CDR3 is TGCGCCAGCAGCCCCGTTACAGGGATCAATGAGCAGTTCTTC. Its protein is CASSPVTGINEQFF. V gene TRBV4-1 combines with J gene TRBJ2-1; possible D gene TRBD1, 6 bases. The germline V gene encodes CDR1 MGHRA and CDR2 YSYEKL. This CDR3 contains 14 residues. Trimming left V 4 bases short and J 6 bases short, with 13 bases between.

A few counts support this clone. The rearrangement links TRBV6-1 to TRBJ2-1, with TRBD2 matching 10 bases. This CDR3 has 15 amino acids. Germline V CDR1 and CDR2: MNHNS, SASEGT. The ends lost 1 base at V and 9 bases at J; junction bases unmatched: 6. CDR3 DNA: TGTGCCAGCAGTGAAGGGGCGATAGCGGGAGGTGAGCAGTTCTTC. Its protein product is CASSEGAIAGGEQFF.

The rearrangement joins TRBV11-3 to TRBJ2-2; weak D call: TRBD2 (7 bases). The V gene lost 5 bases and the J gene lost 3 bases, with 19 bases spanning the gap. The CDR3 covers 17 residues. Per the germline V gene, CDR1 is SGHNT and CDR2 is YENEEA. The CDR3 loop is CASSPGGGREYTGELFF. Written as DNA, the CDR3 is TGTGCCAGCAGCCCCGGAGGGGGGAGGGAGTACACCGGGGAGCTGTTTTTT.

The CDR3 loop reads CASSSDIAQYF. DNA of the CDR3: TGTGCCAGCAGCTCCGATATCGCGCAGTACTTC. The V and J genes are TRBV5-8 and TRBJ2-7, with D unclear. The CDR3 spans 11 residues. The germline V gene has CDR1 SGHTS and CDR2 YDEGEE. Between the trimmed V and J ends, which lost 3 bases and 9 bases, there was a span of 10 bases.

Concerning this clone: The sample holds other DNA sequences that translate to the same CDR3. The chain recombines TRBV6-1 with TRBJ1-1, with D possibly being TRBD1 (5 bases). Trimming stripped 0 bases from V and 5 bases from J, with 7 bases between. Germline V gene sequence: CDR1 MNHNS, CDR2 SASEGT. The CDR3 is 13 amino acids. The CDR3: CASSEARGTEAFF. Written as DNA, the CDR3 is TGTGCCAGCAGTGAAGCGAGGGGTACTGAAGCTTTCTTT.

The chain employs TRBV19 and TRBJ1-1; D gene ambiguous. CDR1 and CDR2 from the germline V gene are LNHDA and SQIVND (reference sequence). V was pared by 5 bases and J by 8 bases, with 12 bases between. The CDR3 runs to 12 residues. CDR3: CASSSRVFEAFF. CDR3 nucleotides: TGTGCCAGTAGTTCACGGGTATTCGAAGCTTTCTTT.

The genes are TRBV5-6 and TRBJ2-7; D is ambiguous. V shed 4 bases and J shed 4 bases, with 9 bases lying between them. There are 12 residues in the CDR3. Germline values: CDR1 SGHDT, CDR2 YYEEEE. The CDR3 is CASSHQPYEQYF. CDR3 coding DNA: TGTGCCAGCAGCCATCAACCATACGAGCAGTACTTC.

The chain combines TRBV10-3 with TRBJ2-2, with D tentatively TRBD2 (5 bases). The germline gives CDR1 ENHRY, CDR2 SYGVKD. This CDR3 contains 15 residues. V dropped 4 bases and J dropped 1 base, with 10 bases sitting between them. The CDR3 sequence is CAISVARQNTGELFF. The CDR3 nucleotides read TGTGCCATCAGTGTAGCGAGACAGAACACCGGGGAGCTGTTTTTT.

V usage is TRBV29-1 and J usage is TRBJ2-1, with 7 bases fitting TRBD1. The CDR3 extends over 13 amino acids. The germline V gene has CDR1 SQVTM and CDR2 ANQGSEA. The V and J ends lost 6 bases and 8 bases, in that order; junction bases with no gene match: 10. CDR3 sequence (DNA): TGCAGCGTACTACAACAGGGGCGCGATGAGCAGTTCTTC. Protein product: CSVLQQGRDEQFF.